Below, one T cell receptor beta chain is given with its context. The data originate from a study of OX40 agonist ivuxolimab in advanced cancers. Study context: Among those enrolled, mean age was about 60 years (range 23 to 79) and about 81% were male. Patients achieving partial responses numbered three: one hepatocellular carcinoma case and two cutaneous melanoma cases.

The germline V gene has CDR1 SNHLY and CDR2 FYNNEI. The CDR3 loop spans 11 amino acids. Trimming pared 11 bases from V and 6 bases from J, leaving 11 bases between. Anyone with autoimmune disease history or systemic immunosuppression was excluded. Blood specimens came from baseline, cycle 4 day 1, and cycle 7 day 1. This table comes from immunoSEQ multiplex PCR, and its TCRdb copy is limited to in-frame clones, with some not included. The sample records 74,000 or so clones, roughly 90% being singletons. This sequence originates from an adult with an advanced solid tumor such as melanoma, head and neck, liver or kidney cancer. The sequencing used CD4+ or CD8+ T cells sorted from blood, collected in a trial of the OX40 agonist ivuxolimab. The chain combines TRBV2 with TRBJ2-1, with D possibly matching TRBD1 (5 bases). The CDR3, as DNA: TGTGCCCCGGGTCAGGGCAATGAGCAGTTCTTC. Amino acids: CAPGQGNEQFF.